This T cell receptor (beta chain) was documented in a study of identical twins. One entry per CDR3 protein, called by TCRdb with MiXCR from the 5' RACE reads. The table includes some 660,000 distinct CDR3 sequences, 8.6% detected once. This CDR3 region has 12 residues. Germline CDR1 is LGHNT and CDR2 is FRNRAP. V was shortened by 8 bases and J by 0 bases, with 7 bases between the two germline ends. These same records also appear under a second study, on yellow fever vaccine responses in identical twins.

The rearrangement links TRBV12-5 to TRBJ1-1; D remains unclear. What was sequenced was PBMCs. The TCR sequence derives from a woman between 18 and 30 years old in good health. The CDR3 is CASSQMNTEAFF. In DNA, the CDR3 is TGTGCTAGTTCGCAGATGAACACTGAAGCTTTCTTT.